Detailed here is one T cell receptor beta chain. These data belong to a study of blood T cell repertoires in COVID-19. Study details: Acute and convalescent COVID-19 samples came from the United States, Italy and Spain.

Germline CDR1 MNHEY, CDR2 SMNVEV (reference sequence). V dropped 3 bases and J dropped 8; count of bases not matched to a gene: 7. The CDR3 has 15 residues. The protocol was immunoSEQ multiplex PCR, while the TCRdb copy is restricted to in-frame clones and leaves out a portion. The sample shows fewer than 500,000 clones, roughly 77% of them seen only once. The chain has TRBV27 and TRBJ2-1; TRBD2 aligns across 10 bases. This receptor was taken from a human donor with acute or convalescent COVID-19. The donor label of this sample is uncertain. Sequenced: peripheral blood. For the CDR3, the DNA is TGTGCCAGCAGTTTGGATCTAGCGGGGGTTGATGAGCAGTTCTTC. Protein sequence: CASSLDLAGVDEQFF.